The source of this T cell receptor beta chain is a study of blood T cell repertoires in COVID-19. Sequencing used immunoSEQ multiplex PCR; TCRdb keeps in-frame clones, though not all of them. Here the sample spans 90,000 to 150,000 clones, around 81% being singletons. A word on this clone: Additional DNA sequences in this sample encode the identical CDR3.

Deletions cut 0 bases from V and 2 bases from J, with 7 bases between. This CDR3 region has 15 residues. Germline V lookup: CDR1 LNHNV, CDR2 YYDKDF (reference sequence). The sequence was obtained from a human donor in a cohort sampled during active COVID-19. The chain uses TRBV15 and TRBJ1-4; no firm D call. Sequencing was performed on peripheral blood. CDR3 sequence: CATSRDPGTNEKLFF. The CDR3 DNA reads as TGTGCCACCAGCAGAGATCCGGGGACTAATGAAAAACTGTTTTTT.